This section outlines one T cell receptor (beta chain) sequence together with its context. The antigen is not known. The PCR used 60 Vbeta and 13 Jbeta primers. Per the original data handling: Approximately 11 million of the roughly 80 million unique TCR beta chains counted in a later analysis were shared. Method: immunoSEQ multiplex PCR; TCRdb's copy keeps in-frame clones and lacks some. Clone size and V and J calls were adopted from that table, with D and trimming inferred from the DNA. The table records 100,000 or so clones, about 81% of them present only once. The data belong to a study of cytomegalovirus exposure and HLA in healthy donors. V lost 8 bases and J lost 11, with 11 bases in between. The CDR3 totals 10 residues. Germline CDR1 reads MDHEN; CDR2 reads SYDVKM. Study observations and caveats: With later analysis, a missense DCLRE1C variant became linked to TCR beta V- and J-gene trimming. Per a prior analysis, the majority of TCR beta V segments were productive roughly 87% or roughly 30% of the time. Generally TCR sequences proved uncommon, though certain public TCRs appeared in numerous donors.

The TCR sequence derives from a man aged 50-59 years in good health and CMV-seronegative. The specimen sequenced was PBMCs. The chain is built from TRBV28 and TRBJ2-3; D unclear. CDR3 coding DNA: TGTGCCAGCGGCCCCAAAAGGCAGTATTTT. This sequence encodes CASGPKRQYF.